This TCR beta chain comes out of a study of OX40 agonist ivuxolimab in advanced cancers. For this clone: What it binds is not known.

Clones were read by immunoSEQ multiplex PCR, and TCRdb kept only the in-frame ones, dropping some. In the table there are over 15,000 clones, 72% of which are singletons. Whole-study results and caveats: Partial responders at 0.1-3.0 mg/kg had among the lowest clonal expansion. Antigen specificity remained undetermined for the expanded peripheral T cells.

There are 12 residues in the CDR3. CDR1 and CDR2 (germline): SGHTS, YDEGEE. Trimming stripped 1 base from V and 7 bases from J, with 5 bases between. The chain couples TRBV5-8 to TRBJ1-4; D unclear. The receptor's source is an adult with an advanced solid tumor such as melanoma, head and neck, liver or kidney cancer. The sequences come from CD4+ or CD8+ T cells sorted from blood, collected in a trial of the OX40 agonist ivuxolimab. CDR3 sequence (DNA): TGTGCCAGCAGCTTGCCAGGTGAAAAACTGTTTTTT. Encoded protein: CASSLPGEKLFF.